A single T cell receptor (beta chain) is shown here with its context. The method was immunoSEQ multiplex PCR; TCRdb's version includes in-frame clones alone and lacks a portion of them. Of about 17,000 clones listed, more than 75% are singletons. This record belongs to a study of OX40 agonist ivuxolimab in advanced cancers. Deletions cut 5 bases from V and 1 base from J, with 14 bases between. Germline lookup yields CDR1 SGHTA and CDR2 FQGNSA. This CDR3 comprises 15 residues. This specimen was CD4+ or CD8+ T cells sorted from blood, taken in a trial of the OX40 agonist ivuxolimab. The source is an adult with an advanced solid tumor such as melanoma, head and neck, liver or kidney cancer. V is TRBV7-2 and J is TRBJ1-1; the D gene is possibly TRBD1 (6 bases). Written as DNA, the CDR3 is TGTGCCAGCAGCCGAGGACAGACCAAGAACACTGAAGCTTTCTTT. It codes for CASSRGQTKNTEAFF.